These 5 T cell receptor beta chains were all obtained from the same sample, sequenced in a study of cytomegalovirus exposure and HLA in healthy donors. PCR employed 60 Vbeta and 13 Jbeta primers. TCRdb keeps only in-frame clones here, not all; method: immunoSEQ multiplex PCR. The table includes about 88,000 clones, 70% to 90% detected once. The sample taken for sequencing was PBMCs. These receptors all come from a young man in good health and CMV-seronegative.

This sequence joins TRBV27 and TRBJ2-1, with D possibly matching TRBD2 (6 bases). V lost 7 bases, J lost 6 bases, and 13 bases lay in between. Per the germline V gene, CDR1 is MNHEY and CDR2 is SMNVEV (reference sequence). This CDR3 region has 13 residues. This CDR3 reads CASTRRGLNEQFF. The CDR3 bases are TGTGCCAGCACCCGGAGGGGACTCAATGAGCAGTTCTTC.

The CDR3 loop is CASSLEKGQFYGYTF. The CDR3 nucleotides read TGCGCCAGCAGCTTGGAAAAGGGGCAGTTCTATGGCTACACCTTC. The chain carries TRBV5-1 and TRBJ1-2; D perhaps matches TRBD1 (5 bases). Deletions cut 0 bases from V and 4 bases from J, with 13 bases between. Germline V gene lookup returns CDR1 SGHRS and CDR2 YFSETQ. The CDR3 runs to 15 residues.

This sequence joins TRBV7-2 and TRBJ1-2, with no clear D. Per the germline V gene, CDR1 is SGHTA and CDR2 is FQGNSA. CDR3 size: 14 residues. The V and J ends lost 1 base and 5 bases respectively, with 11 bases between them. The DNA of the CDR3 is TGTGCCAGCAGCTTAGGTTCTAGATCGTATGGCTACACCTTC. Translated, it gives CASSLGSRSYGYTF.

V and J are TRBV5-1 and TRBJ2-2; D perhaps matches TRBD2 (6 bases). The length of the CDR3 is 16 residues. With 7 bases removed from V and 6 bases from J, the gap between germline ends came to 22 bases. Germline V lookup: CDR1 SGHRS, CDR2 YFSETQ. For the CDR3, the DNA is TGCGCCAGCGCCACCGGGCCTCGGGAGTCGGCCGGGGAGCTGTTTTTT. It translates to CASATGPRESAGELFF.

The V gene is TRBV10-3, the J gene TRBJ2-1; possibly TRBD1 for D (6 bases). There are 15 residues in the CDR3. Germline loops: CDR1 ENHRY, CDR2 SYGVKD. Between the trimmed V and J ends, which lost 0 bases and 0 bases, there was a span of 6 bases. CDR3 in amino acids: CAISESGGSYNEQFF. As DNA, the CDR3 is TGTGCCATCAGTGAGTCAGGGGGCTCCTACAATGAGCAGTTCTTC.